Following are 21 T cell receptor beta chains from one sample sequenced in a study of blood T cells in healthy people across ages. Primers used in a second PCR of about 6 to 11 cycles were a sample-barcoded 5' primer and a J-beta primer mix. TCRdb passed the 5' RACE reads through MiXCR, listing each CDR3 protein once. The sample records 1.5 million to 1.8 million distinct CDR3 sequences, approximately 39% being singletons. Sequencing was carried out using blood. Receptors originate from a young woman in good health.

The rearrangement joins TRBV29-1 to TRBJ2-1; TRBD2 agrees at 7 bases. This CDR3 has 13 amino acids. The V gene's germline CDR1 is SQVTM and CDR2 ANQGSEA. The J segment lost 5 bases and the V segment lost 2 bases, leaving 3 bases of the junction unmatched. DNA of the CDR3: TGCAGCGTTGAAAGCGGGGAAAACAATGAGCAGTTCTTC. This gives the protein CSVESGENNEQFF.

With respect to this clonotype: A much larger clone sits a single nucleotide away, making a read error possible. V usage is TRBV9 and J usage is TRBJ2-5; tentatively, D is TRBD2 (6 bases). The CDR3 spans 14 residues. Trimming cost V 0 bases and J 0 bases, with 6 bases left between them. Germline-derived CDR1 and CDR2 are SGDLS and YYNGEE. CDR3 bases: TGTGCCAGCAGCGTAGGGGACTACCAAGAGACCCAGTACTTC. Encoded protein: CASSVGDYQETQYF.

V usage is TRBV12-3 or TRBV12-4 and J usage is TRBJ1-2, with 9 bases that match TRBD1. V shed 5 bases and J 6 bases; nucleotides not matched to a gene: 7. The CDR3 extends over 14 amino acids. For the CDR3, the DNA is TGTGCCAGCAGTGACACCGGGACAGGGAATGGCTACACCTTC. Translating it yields CASSDTGTGNGYTF.

This clonotype was detected a few times. V and J are TRBV15 and TRBJ2-7; no firm D call. The CDR3 sequence is 13 residues long. The germline gives CDR1 LNHNV, CDR2 YYDKDF (reference sequence). Trimming stripped 1 base from V and 3 bases from J, with 7 bases between. The CDR3 region is CATSRGVDYEQYF. The CDR3 DNA reads as TGTGCCACCAGCAGAGGTGTGGACTACGAGCAGTACTTC. Combining the CDR3 with reference TRBV15 and TRBJ2-7 gives the whole variable domain DAMVIQNPRYQVTQFGKPVTLSCSQTLNHNVMYWYQQKSSQAPKLLFHYYDKDFNNEADTPDNFQSRRPNTSFCFLDIRSPGLGDTAMYLCATSRGVDYEQYFGPGTRLTVT.

This chain uses TRBV29-1 with TRBJ2-3; D perhaps matches TRBD2 (5 bases). From germline, CDR1 is SQVTM and CDR2 ANQGSEA. This CDR3 comprises 11 residues. V was cut by 8 bases and J by 5 bases, with 11 bases left in between. Here the CDR3 DNA reads TGCAGCACCGCACGGGGAGATACGCAGTATTTT. It specifies CSTARGDTQYF.

The chain employs TRBV15 and TRBJ1-1, with D tentatively TRBD1 (6 bases). This CDR3 contains 14 residues. Trimming removed 4 bases at V and 6 bases at J, with 15 bases between. CDR1 and CDR2 (germline): LNHNV, YYDKDF (reference sequence). The CDR3 sequence is CATSTGVQGSEAFF. As DNA, the CDR3 is TGTGCCACCAGCACAGGGGTACAGGGCTCTGAAGCTTTCTTT.

The chain carries TRBV29-1 and TRBJ2-1; D is perhaps TRBD1 or TRBD2 (7 bases each). Trimming shortened V by 7 bases and J by 8 bases, and 18 bases separated the two germline ends. The CDR3 runs 13 residues. CDR1 is SQVTM and CDR2 is ANQGSEA in the germline V gene. The CDR3 loop is CSGEGARSDEQFF. CDR3 nucleotide sequence: TGCAGCGGGGAGGGGGCCCGGAGCGATGAGCAGTTCTTC.

Details on this clonotype: An end of the junction differs from the germline gene, which may be a read error. The J gene is TRBJ2-1, the V gene TRBV20-1, with D perhaps matching TRBD2 (5 bases). This CDR3 is built from 12 residues. Germline-derived CDR1 and CDR2 are DFQATT and SNEGSKA (reference sequence). The CDR3 loop reads CSTRDEGHEQFF. CDR3 DNA sequence: TGCAGTACTAGAGATGAGGGCCATGAGCAGTTCTTC.

This chain uses TRBV25-1 with TRBJ1-6; D not resolved. The germline gives CDR1 MGHDK, CDR2 SYGVNS. The CDR3 totals 13 residues. Trimming cost V 4 bases and J 9 bases, with 10 bases left between them. The CDR3 protein is CASSGYLRSPLHF. CDR3 DNA: TGTGCCAGCAGTGGATATCTCCGTTCACCCCTCCACTTT.

This clonotype was seen a single time. The rearrangement links TRBV4-3 to TRBJ1-1; TRBD1 is a possible D gene (5 bases). The CDR3 consists of 15 residues. Germline CDR1 reads LGHNA; CDR2 reads YSLEER. V was pared by 0 bases and J by 6 bases, with 14 bases between. CDR3 in amino acids: CASSQDHLGPSEAFF. In nucleotides, the CDR3 is TGCGCCAGCAGCCAAGATCACCTGGGACCTTCTGAAGCTTTCTTT.

The gene calls are TRBV27 and TRBJ1-1, with D uncertain. The CDR3 loop spans 14 amino acids. Germline loops: CDR1 MNHEY, CDR2 SMNVEV (reference sequence). The ends were cut back, 3 bases at V and 2 bases at J, with 10 bases in the middle. CDR3 region: CASSLLRSNTEAFF. The CDR3 coding sequence is TGTGCCAGCAGTTTGCTCAGAAGTAACACTGAAGCTTTCTTT.

The chain combines TRBV20-1 with TRBJ1-5; D remains unclear. V lost 2 bases, J lost 11 bases, and 10 bases lay in between. Germline-derived CDR1 and CDR2 are DFQATT and SNEGSKA (reference sequence). The CDR3 runs to 11 residues. CDR3 loop: CSARSSSAQHF. The CDR3 nucleotides are TGCAGTGCTAGATCTAGCAGTGCCCAGCATTTT.

This clonotype was counted many times. This chain joins TRBV29-1 and TRBJ1-2; no clear D gene. The CDR3 contains 13 residues. Trimming removed 6 bases at V and 3 bases at J, with 14 bases between. Germline loops: CDR1 SQVTM, CDR2 ANQGSEA. The CDR3 DNA reads as TGCAGCGTGAACCCGACTGATTACTATGGCTACACCTTC. The encoded protein is CSVNPTDYYGYTF.

The chain employs TRBV20-1 and TRBJ2-7; no definite D call. Looked up from germline, CDR1 is DFQATT and CDR2 is SNEGSKA (reference sequence). Trimming stripped 7 bases from V and 4 bases from J, with 17 bases between. This CDR3 spans 13 amino acids. CDR3 DNA: TGCAGTGAAACCGGGTTCTCCTCGTACGAGCAGTACTTC. Protein sequence: CSETGFSSYEQYF.

The chain joins TRBV6-5 to TRBJ2-1; tentative D call: TRBD2 (6 bases). TRBJ2-7 matches the DNA end more closely, so the J call is doubtful. The CDR3 length is 14 residues. From germline, CDR1 is MNHEY and CDR2 SVGAGI. CDR3 nucleotide sequence: TGTGCCAGCAGTCCGGGGGATGGACTCAATGAGCAGTACTTC. It encodes CASSPGDGLNEQYF.

This rearrangement joins TRBV20-1 to TRBJ2-7, with TRBD2 identical over 10 bases. The ends lost 2 bases at V and 7 bases at J; junction bases unmatched: 14. Germline CDR1 is DFQATT and CDR2 is SNEGSKA (reference sequence). This CDR3 region has 16 residues. The CDR3 sequence is CSARLLAGALYNEQYF. CDR3 sequence (DNA): TGCAGTGCTAGACTCCTAGCGGGGGCTCTCTACAATGAGCAGTACTTC.

In DNA form, the CDR3 reads TGTGCCACCAGTGAGGGGACTAGCAGTTACAATGAGCAGTACTTC. Its translation is CATSEGTSSYNEQYF. This chain links TRBV24-1 with TRBJ2-5, with 9 bases lining up with TRBD2. This CDR3 contains 15 residues. The junction had 13 bases not matched to a gene; V was cut back by 4 bases and J by 11 bases. Looked up from germline, CDR1 is KGHDR and CDR2 is SFDVKD.

This clonotype came up once. CDR3 nucleotides: TGTGCCAGCAAGGTGGCTAGACAGACCTCCTACGAGCAGTACTTC. It translates to CASKVARQTSYEQYF. The genes are TRBV28 and TRBJ2-7; D is perhaps TRBD1 (5 bases). Germline assignment: CDR1 MDHEN and CDR2 SYDVKM. Trimming pared 7 bases from V and 0 bases from J, leaving 16 bases between. The CDR3 spans 15 residues.

The chain employs TRBV6-2 or TRBV6-3 and TRBJ2-3; maybe TRBD2 (5 bases). The CDR3 contains 14 residues. With 2 bases removed from V and 4 bases from J, the gap between germline ends came to 10 bases. The germline CDR1 and CDR2 sequences are MNHEY and SVGEGT. This chain's CDR3 is CASSYGGSADTQYF. The DNA for the CDR3 is TGTGCCAGCAGTTACGGTGGGAGTGCAGATACGCAGTATTTT.

V gene TRBV7-2 combines with J gene TRBJ2-2; 9 nucleotides agree with TRBD1. V lost 5 bases to trimming and J lost 4 bases; unmatched junction nucleotides: 5. Germline values: CDR1 SGHTA, CDR2 FQGNSA. The CDR3 totals 15 residues. CDR3 in DNA: TGTGCCAGCAGCACCAGGACAGGGGCCACCGGGGAGCTGTTTTTT. Protein: CASSTRTGATGELFF.

This clonotype was observed a single time. V gene TRBV7-3 combines with J gene TRBJ2-2; D possibly corresponds to TRBD2 (5 bases). Trimming left V 4 bases short and J 6 bases short, with 21 bases between. Germline V gene sequence: CDR1 SGHTA, CDR2 FQGTGA. The CDR3 is 17 amino acids. CDR3 loop: CASSSRVYSSGAGELFF. The CDR3 nucleotides are TGTGCCAGCAGCTCCCGGGTCTATAGTTCCGGGGCCGGGGAGCTGTTTTTT.